This T cell receptor beta chain was identified in a study of T cells after yellow fever vaccination. As for the study in general: Those fractions that held only low numbers of cells were prepared using the SMART-Seq v4 Ultra Low Input RNA kit. General study results and limits: Although the secondary response was weaker, it peaked faster, at day 5 versus 15. Re-detected after boosting: most primary clones, about 95% of CD4 and 75% to 90% of CD8.

TCR cDNA was made by 5'RACE template switching, adding a universal primer site and UMIs. TCRdb redid the calling of the 5' RACE reads with MiXCR, one entry per CDR3 protein. In the table there are about 320,000 distinct CDR3 sequences, under 15% of which are singletons. This clonotype was seen at least ten times. The antigen is unknown. V was clipped by 7 bases and J by 5 bases, with 18 bases between them. Germline assignment: CDR1 MNHNY and CDR2 SVGAGI (reference sequence). The CDR3 is made up of 14 amino acids. This chain connects TRBV6-6 to TRBJ2-7; D is possibly TRBD2 (6 bases). The receptor's source is a man aged 18 to 30 who received the YFV17D yellow fever vaccine. The starting material was CD4+ T cells sorted from PBMCs, obtained 15 days after the yellow fever booster vaccination. The CDR3 coding sequence is TGTGCCAGCATTAGAGATGGGGGGTTCGACGAGCAGTACTTC. It translates to CASIRDGGFDEQYF.